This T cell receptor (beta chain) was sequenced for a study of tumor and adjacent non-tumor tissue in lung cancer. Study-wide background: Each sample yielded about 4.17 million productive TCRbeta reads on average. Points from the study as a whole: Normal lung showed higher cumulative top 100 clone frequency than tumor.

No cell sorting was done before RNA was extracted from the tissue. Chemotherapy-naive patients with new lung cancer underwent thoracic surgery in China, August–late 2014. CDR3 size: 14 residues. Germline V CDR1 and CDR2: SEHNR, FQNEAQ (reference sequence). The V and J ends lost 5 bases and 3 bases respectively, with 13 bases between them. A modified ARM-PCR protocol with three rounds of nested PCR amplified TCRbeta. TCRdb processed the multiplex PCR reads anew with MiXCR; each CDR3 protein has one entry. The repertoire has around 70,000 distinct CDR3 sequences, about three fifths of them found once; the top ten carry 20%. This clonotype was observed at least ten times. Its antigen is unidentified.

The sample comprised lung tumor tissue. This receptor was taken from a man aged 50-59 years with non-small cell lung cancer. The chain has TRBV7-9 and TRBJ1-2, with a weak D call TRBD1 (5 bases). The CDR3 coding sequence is TGTGCCAGCAGCGATGGAGGGGCGTACTATGGCTACACCTTC. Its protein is CASSDGGAYYGYTF.